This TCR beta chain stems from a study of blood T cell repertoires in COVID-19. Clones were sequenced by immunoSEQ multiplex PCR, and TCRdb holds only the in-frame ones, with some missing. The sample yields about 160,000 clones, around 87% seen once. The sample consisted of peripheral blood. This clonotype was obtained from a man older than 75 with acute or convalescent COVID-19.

CDR3 nucleotide sequence: TGTGCCAGTAGGGGGGGGCCACTTGCTGGGGCCAACGTCCTGACTTTC. This translates into CASRGGPLAGANVLTF. The rearrangement joins TRBV19 to TRBJ2-6; D perhaps matches TRBD2 (7 bases). Germline V lookup: CDR1 LNHDA, CDR2 SQIVND (reference sequence). The CDR3 runs 16 residues. V gave up 6 bases and J gave up 2 bases, with 14 bases separating them.